This paragraph reports one T cell receptor (beta chain). Its antigen is unknown. This may be a read error, as it is one base from a much larger clone. TCRdb analysed the multiplex PCR reads with MiXCR anew, one entry per CDR3 protein. This table holds under 150,000 distinct CDR3 sequences, under 25% found once. The data are from a study of breast tumors, draining lymph nodes, adjacent tissues. Regarding the study as a whole: Tumor repertoires ranked between lymph nodes and nontumor tissue in diversity, with V and J gene preferences. Compared with basal-like, luminal-like tumors shared significantly more repertoire with nontumor tissue. Findings are consistent with lymph node origin and intratumoral expansion of most tumor T cells.

Axillary draining lymph nodes of breast cancer patients supplied the node samples. The germline V gene encodes CDR1 SGHRS and CDR2 YFSETQ. This CDR3 is 14 amino acids long. The source material was axillary lymph node tissue. The V call is TRBV5-1, the J call TRBJ2-5; TRBD2 is a possible D gene (6 bases). This TCR was recovered from a female donor with breast cancer. Some clones in this sample may be carry-over from other donors' samples. The CDR3 protein is CVSSSGGKQETQYF. For the CDR3, the DNA is TGCGTCAGCAGCTCTGGCGGGAAACAAGAGACCCAGTACTTC.